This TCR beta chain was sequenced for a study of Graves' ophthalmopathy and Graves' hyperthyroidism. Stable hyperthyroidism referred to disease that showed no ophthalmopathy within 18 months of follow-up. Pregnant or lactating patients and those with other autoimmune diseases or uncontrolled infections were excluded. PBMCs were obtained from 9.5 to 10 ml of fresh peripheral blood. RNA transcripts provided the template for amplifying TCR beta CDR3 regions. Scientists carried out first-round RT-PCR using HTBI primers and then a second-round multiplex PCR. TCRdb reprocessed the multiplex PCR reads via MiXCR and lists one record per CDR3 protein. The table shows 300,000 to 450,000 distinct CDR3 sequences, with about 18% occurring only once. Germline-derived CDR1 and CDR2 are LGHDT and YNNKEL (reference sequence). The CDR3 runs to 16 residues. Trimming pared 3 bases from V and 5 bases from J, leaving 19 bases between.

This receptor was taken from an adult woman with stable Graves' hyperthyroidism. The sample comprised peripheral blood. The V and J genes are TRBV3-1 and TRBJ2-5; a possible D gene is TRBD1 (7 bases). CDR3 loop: CASSHGGTANKETQYF. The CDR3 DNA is TGTGCCAGCAGCCATGGGGGGACAGCTAATAAGGAGACCCAGTACTTC.